The rows below give T cell receptor beta chains drawn from one sample of a study of T cell repertoires in cytomegalovirus infection. Each CDR3 protein is one row after TCRdb ran MiXCR on the reads. The repertoire has about 120,000 distinct CDR3 sequences, around 10% of them found once; the top ten carry approximately 31%. No antigen is known for these receptors. Sequencing was done on a sample of PBMCs, sequenced either directly or after in vitro stimulation (not recorded which). The receptors shown here come from a human donor in good health (CMV status not recorded). Some clones in this sample may be carry-over from other donors' samples. The CDR3 runs from the conserved cysteine through the conserved F or W. The order of the fields is V gene, J gene, D gene, clone size, CDR3 DNA, CDR3 protein. A D gene is named only where the DNA matches it firmly. Only part of the rows carry a size: once, few, many, or a class if the clone is expanded.

>TRBV7-3|TRBJ1-2|TRBD1|many
TGTGCCAGCAGCGCCCGACAGGGGGGGCGCGGCTACACCTTC
CASSARQGGRGYTF
>TRBV6-2/TRBV6-3|TRBJ2-7|TRBD1|many
TGTGCCAGCAGCCTTAGGACAGGGATCTACGAGCAGTACTTC
CASSLRTGIYEQYF
>TRBV12-3/TRBV12-4|TRBJ2-2|TRBD1|few
TGTGCCAGCAGTTTACCGGACAGGGGCAACACCGGGGAGCTGTTTTTT
CASSLPDRGNTGELFF
>TRBV7-9|TRBJ2-1|-|many
TGTGCCAGCAGCATGGAGACAACTCCTTGGGGGCAGTTCTTC
CASSMETTPWGQFF
>TRBV2|TRBJ2-7|-|few
TGTGCCAGCAGTTGGCCCCCCGGGACACTTTACGAGCAGTACTTC
CASSWPPGTLYEQYF
>TRBV27|TRBJ2-3|TRBD2|many
TGTGCCAGCAGTCCGACTAGCGGGAGGGCCGCAGATACGCAGTATTTT
CASSPTSGRAADTQYF
>TRBV7-9|TRBJ1-2|-|many
TGTGCCAGCAGCTCCGGGACAAGAAGTGGCTACACCTTC
CASSSGTRSGYTF
>TRBV20-1|TRBJ2-3|TRBD2|few
TGCAGCCAAGGGGGAGCGGGAGGAAGAGATACGCAGTATTTT
CSQGGAGGRDTQYF
>TRBV11-3|TRBJ2-3|TRBD2|few
TGTGCCAGCAGCTGGAGGGAGGGCCCTACAGATACGCAGTATTTT
CASSWREGPTDTQYF
>TRBV6-2/TRBV6-3|TRBJ2-5|-|many
TGTGCCAGCACCTTCACGACGGGAGAGTACCAAGAGACCCAGTACTTC
CASTFTTGEYQETQYF
>TRBV9|TRBJ1-6|-|many
TGTGCCAGCAGCCGAGGGGATACTTCACCCCTCCACTTT
CASSRGDTSPLHF
>TRBV7-2|TRBJ2-1|-|many
TGTGCCAGCAGCGTCAATAGGGGGAATGAGCAGTTCTTC
CASSVNRGNEQFF
>TRBV11-2|TRBJ1-5|-|-
TGTGCCAGCAGCTTCGGACTAAATCAGCCCCAGCATTTT
CASSFGLNQPQHF
>TRBV20-1|TRBJ1-2|-|-
TGCAGTGCTCAGACAGCGAACTATGGCTACACCTTC
CSAQTANYGYTF
>TRBV7-2|TRBJ1-3|-|-
TGTGCCAGCAGCTTAGGGATTGGGCTTGGGGGAAACACCATATATTTT
CASSLGIGLGGNTIYF
>TRBV15|TRBJ2-5|-|-
TGTGCCACCGGGAGTAGCGGCCCCCAAGAGACCCAGTACTTC
CATGSSGPQETQYF
>TRBV11-2|TRBJ2-1|TRBD2|-
TGTGCCAGCAGCTCGCGGGCTAGCGGGGGGTACGAGCAGTTCTTC
CASSSRASGGYEQFF
>TRBV2|TRBJ1-2|-|many
TGTGCCAGCCTCTTAAGGGGTGGCTACACCTTC
CASLLRGGYTF
>TRBV29-1|TRBJ1-1|-|-
TGCAGCGTTGAAGGTCTAGGGGGATTTGCGGAAGCTTTCTTT
CSVEGLGGFAEAFF
>TRBV4-1|TRBJ2-5|-|-
TGCGCCAGCAGGAAATTACCCATAACCCAAGAGACCCAGTACTTC
CASRKLPITQETQYF
>TRBV5-1|TRBJ2-5|-|few
TGCGCCAGCAGCGCCCAGCCCCAAGAGACCCAGTACTTC
CASSAQPQETQYF
>TRBV12-3/TRBV12-4|TRBJ2-3|-|-
TGTGCCAGCAGCCAAAGGGGACCTAGCACAGATACGCAGTATTTT
CASSQRGPSTDTQYF
>TRBV7-8|TRBJ1-5|TRBD1|many
TGTGCCAGCAGCTTAGGTCAGGGGGCCGGGCAGCCCCAGCATTTT
CASSLGQGAGQPQHF
>TRBV11-2|TRBJ2-3|TRBD1|many
TGTGCCAGCAGCGAGGGACAGGGGGACACAGATACGCAGTATTTT
CASSEGQGDTDTQYF
>TRBV7-9|TRBJ1-1|-|many
TGTGCCAGCAGCTCGGGACAAATGAACACTGAAGCTTTCTTT
CASSSGQMNTEAFF
>TRBV6-2/TRBV6-3|TRBJ2-2|-|-
TGTGCCACCCTTAAGACATTTCGGACCGGGGAGCTGTTTTTT
CATLKTFRTGELFF
>TRBV12-3/TRBV12-4|TRBJ2-1|-|many
TGTGCCAGCAGTTTAGCGCAACCGGGGCGGGATGAGCAGTTCTTC
CASSLAQPGRDEQFF
>TRBV11-3|TRBJ1-1|-|many
TGTGCCAGCAGCTTAGGGGCAGGGTTTGCTGAAGCTTTCTTT
CASSLGAGFAEAFF
>TRBV7-8|TRBJ1-1|-|many
TGTGCCAGCAGCTTAGTTCTTAAAAACACTGAAGCTTTCTTT
CASSLVLKNTEAFF
>TRBV11-3|TRBJ1-2|-|many
TGTGCCAGCAGCTTCGCAGGGTATGGCTACACCTTC
CASSFAGYGYTF
>TRBV7-6|TRBJ2-3|-|few
TGTGCCAGCAGCTTGGGGGGCGCGAGAACAGATACGCAGTATTTT
CASSLGGARTDTQYF
>TRBV9|TRBJ2-5|TRBD2|few
TGTGCCAGCAGCGATGGACTAGCGGGAGAGGCGCAAGAGACCCAGTACTTC
CASSDGLAGEAQETQYF